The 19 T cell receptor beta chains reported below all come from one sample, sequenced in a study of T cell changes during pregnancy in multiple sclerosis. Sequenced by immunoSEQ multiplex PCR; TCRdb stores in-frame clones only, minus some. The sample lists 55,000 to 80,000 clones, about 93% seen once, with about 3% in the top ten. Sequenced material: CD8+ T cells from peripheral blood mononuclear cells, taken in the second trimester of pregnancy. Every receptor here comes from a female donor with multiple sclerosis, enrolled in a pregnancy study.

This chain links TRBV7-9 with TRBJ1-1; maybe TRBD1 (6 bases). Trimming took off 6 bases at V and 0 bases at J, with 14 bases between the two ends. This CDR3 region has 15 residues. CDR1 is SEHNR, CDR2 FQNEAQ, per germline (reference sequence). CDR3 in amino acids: CASSLLTGLNTEAFF. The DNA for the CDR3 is TGTGCCAGCAGTCTTCTGACAGGACTGAACACTGAAGCTTTCTTT.

CDR3 DNA sequence: TGTGCCACCAACTCAATTCCGGGACAGGGGAGTGAGGCCTATGGCTACACCTTC. This encodes CATNSIPGQGSEAYGYTF. The chain uses TRBV15 and TRBJ1-2, with 10 positions matching TRBD1. Germline V lookup: CDR1 LNHNV, CDR2 YYDKDF (reference sequence). The CDR3 has 18 amino acids. V shed 7 bases, J shed 4 bases, and the junction held 18 bases outside the gene matches.

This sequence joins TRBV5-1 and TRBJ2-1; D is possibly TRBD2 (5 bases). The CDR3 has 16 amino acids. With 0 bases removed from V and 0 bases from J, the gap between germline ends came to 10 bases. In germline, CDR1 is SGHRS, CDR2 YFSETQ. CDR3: CASSLVIRGSYNEQFF. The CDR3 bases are TGCGCCAGCAGCTTGGTAATCCGGGGCTCCTACAATGAGCAGTTCTTC.

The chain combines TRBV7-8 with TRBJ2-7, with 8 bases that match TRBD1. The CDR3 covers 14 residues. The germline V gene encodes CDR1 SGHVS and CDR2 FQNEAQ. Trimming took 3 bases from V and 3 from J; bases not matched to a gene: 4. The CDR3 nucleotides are TGTGCCAGCAGCTTCAGGACAGGGATCTACGAGCAGTACTTC. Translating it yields CASSFRTGIYEQYF.

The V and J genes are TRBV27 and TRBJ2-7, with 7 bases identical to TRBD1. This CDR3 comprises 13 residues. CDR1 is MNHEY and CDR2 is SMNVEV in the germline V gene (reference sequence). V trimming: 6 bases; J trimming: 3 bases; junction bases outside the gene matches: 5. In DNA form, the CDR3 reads TGTGCCAGCAGGACAGGGCACGGCTACGAGCAGTACTTC. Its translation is CASRTGHGYEQYF.

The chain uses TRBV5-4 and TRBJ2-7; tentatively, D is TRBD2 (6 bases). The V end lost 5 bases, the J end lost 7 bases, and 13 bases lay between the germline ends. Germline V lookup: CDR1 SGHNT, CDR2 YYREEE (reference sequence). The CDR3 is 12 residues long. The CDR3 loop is CASSRGGGEQYF. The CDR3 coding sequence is TGTGCCAGCAGTAGGGGAGGTGGGGAGCAGTACTTC. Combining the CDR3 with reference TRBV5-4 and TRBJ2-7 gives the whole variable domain ETGVTQSPTHLIKTRGQQVTLRCSSQSGHNTVSWYQQALGQGPQFIFQYYREEENGRGNFPPRFSGLQFPNYSSELNVNALELDDSALYLCASSRGGGEQYFGPGTRLTVT.

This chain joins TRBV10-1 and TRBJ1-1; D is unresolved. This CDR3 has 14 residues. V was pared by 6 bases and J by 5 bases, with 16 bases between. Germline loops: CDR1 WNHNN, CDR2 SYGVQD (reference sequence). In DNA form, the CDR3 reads TGCGCCAGCAGCAAAGTCCCGGGTGGGACTGAAGCTTTCTTT. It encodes CASSKVPGGTEAFF.

The CDR3 DNA follows: TGTGCCAGCAGCGTAGCGAGTCAGGGCTACGAGCAGTACTTC. Protein sequence: CASSVASQGYEQYF. The chain is built from TRBV9 and TRBJ2-7, with D maybe TRBD1 (5 bases). V dropped 0 bases and J dropped 3 bases, with 10 bases sitting between them. Per germline, CDR1 SGDLS and CDR2 YYNGEE. There are 14 residues in the CDR3.

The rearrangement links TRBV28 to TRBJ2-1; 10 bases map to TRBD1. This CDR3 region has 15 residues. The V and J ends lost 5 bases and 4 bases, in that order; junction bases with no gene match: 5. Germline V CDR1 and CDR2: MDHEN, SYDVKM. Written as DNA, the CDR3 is TGTGCCAGCAGTCCCGGGACAGGGGTTTACAATGAGCAGTTCTTC. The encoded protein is CASSPGTGVYNEQFF.

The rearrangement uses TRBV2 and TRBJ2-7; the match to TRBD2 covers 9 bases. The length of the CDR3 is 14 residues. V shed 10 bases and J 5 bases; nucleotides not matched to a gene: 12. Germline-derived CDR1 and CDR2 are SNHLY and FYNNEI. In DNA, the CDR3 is TGTGCCACCGTCGGAGCGGGAGGTTCCCACGAGCAGTACTTC. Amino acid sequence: CATVGAGGSHEQYF.

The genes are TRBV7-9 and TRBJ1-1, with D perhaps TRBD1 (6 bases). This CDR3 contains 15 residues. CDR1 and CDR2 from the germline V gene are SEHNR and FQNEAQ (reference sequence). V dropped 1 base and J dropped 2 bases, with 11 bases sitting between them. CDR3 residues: CASSLGPGANTEAFF. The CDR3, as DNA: TGTGCCAGCAGCTTAGGTCCAGGGGCCAACACTGAAGCTTTCTTT.

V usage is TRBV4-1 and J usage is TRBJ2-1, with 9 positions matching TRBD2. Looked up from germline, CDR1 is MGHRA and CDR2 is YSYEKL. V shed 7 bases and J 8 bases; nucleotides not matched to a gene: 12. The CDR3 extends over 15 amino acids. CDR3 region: CASTSGIGGLDEQFF. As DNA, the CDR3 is TGCGCCAGCACTAGCGGGATAGGGGGTTTGGATGAGCAGTTCTTC.

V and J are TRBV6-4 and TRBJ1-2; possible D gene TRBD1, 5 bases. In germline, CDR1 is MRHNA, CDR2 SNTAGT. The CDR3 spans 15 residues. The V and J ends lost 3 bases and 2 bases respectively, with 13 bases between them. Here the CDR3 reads CASSDGLGGNYGYTF. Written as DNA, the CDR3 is TGTGCCAGCAGTGATGGCCTGGGGGGGAACTATGGCTACACCTTC.

The CDR3 reads CASSLSTSDGYTF. For the CDR3, the DNA is TGTGCCAGCAGTTTATCGACCAGCGATGGCTACACCTTC. J is TRBJ1-2 and V is TRBV27, with unresolved D. Germline CDR1 is MNHEY and CDR2 is SMNVEV (reference sequence). The V end lost 0 bases, the J end lost 6 bases, and 8 bases lay between the germline ends. The CDR3 loop spans 13 amino acids.

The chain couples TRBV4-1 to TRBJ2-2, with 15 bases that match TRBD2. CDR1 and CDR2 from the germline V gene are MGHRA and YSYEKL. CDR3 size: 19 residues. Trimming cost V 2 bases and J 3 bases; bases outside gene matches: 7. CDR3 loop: CASSQPWTSGRVYTGELFF. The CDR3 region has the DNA TGCGCCAGCAGCCAACCCTGGACTAGCGGGAGGGTTTACACCGGGGAGCTGTTTTTT.

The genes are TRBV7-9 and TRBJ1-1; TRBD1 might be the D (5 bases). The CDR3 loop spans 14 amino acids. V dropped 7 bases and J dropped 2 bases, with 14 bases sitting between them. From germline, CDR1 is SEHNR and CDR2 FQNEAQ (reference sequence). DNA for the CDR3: TGTGCCAGCAACACTGGACACTCTAACACTGAAGCTTTCTTT. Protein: CASNTGHSNTEAFF.

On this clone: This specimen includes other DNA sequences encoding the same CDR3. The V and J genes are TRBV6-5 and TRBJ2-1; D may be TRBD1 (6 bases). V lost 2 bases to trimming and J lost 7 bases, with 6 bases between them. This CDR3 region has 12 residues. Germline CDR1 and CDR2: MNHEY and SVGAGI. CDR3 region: CASSYQGNEQFF. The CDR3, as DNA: TGTGCCAGCAGTTACCAGGGGAATGAGCAGTTCTTC.

CDR3 in amino acids: CASSQDQGASNYGYTF. The CDR3 DNA reads as TGTGCCAGCAGCCAAGATCAGGGGGCGAGCAACTATGGCTACACCTTC. The gene calls are TRBV4-2 and TRBJ1-2, with TRBD1 matching over 8 bases. The J segment lost 2 bases and the V segment lost 0 bases, leaving 5 bases of the junction unmatched. Germline CDR1 LGHNA, CDR2 YNFKEQ. This CDR3 contains 16 residues.

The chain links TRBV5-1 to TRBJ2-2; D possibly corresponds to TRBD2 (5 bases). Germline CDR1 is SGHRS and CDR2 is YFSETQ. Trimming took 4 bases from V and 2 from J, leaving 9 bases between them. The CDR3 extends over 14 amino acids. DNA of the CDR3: TGCGCCAGCAGCCCCGGACTCAACACCGGGGAGCTGTTTTTT. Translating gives CASSPGLNTGELFF.